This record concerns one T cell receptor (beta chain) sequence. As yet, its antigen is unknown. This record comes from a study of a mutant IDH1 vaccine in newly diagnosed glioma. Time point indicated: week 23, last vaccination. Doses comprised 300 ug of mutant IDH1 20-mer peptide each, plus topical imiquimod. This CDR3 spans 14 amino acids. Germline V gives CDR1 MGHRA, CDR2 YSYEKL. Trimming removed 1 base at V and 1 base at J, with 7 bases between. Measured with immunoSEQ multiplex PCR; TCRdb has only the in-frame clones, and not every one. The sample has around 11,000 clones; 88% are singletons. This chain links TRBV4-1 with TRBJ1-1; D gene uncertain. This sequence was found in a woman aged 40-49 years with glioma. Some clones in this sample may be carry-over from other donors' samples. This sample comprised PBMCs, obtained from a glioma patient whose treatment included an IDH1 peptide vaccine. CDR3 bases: TGCGCCAGCAGCCAAGTCACAGCGAACACTGAAGCTTTCTTT. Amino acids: CASSQVTANTEAFF.